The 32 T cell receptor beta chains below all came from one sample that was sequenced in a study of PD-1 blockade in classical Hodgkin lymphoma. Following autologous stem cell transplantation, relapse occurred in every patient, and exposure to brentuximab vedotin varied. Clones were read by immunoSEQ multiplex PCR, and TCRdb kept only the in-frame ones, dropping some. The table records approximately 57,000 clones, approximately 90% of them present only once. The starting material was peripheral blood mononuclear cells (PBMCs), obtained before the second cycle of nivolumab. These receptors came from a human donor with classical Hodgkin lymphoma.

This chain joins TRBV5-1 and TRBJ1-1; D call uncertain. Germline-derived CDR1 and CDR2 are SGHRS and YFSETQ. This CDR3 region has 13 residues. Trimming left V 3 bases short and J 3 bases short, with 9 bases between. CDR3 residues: CASSYQEDTEAFF. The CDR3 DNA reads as TGCGCCAGCAGCTATCAGGAGGACACTGAAGCTTTCTTT.

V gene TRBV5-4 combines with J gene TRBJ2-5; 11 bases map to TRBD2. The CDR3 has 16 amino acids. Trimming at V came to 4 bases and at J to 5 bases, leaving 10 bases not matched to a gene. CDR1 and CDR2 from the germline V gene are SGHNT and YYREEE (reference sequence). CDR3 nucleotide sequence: TGTGCCAGCAGCCCCTTTAGCGGGGGGGCCGTGGAGACCCAGTACTTC. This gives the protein CASSPFSGGAVETQYF.

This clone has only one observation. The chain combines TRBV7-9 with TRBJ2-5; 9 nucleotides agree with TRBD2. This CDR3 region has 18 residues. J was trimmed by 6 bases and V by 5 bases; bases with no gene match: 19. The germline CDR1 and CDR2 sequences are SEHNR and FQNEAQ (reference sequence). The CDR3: CASSPTLDLAGVIKTQYF. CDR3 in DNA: TGTGCCAGCAGCCCCACCTTGGACTTAGCGGGGGTTATAAAGACCCAGTACTTC.

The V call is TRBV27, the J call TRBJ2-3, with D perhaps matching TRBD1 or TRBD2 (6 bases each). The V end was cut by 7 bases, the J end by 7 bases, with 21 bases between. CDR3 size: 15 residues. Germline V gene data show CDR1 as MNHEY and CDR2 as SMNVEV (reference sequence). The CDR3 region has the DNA TGTGCCAGCACCTTAGGGGGAGGAGGTGTTTATACGCAGTATTTT. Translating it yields CASTLGGGGVYTQYF.

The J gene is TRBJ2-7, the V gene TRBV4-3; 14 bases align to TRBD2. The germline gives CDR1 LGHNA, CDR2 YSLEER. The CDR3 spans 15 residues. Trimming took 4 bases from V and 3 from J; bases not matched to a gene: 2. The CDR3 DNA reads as TGCGCCAGCAGCCTAGGACTAGCGGGAGGCTACGAGCAGTACTTC. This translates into CASSLGLAGGYEQYF.

The CDR3 loop is CASSPRPGHHTDTQYF. CDR3 nucleotides: TGTGCCAGCAGCCCCCGCCCCGGACACCACACAGATACGCAGTATTTT. V usage is TRBV9 and J usage is TRBJ2-3, with D possibly matching TRBD1 (5 bases). This CDR3 is 16 amino acids long. CDR1 and CDR2 from the germline V gene are SGDLS and YYNGEE. Trimming took off 4 bases at V and 2 bases at J, with 17 bases between the two ends.

This chain's CDR3 is CSVEAGEPSYEQYF. The CDR3 bases are TGCAGCGTTGAGGCAGGGGAGCCCTCCTACGAGCAGTACTTC. This chain links TRBV29-1 with TRBJ2-7; maybe TRBD1 (6 bases). CDR1 is SQVTM, CDR2 ANQGSEA, per germline. Trimming removed 3 bases from V and 0 bases from J, with 12 bases in between. This CDR3 contains 14 residues.

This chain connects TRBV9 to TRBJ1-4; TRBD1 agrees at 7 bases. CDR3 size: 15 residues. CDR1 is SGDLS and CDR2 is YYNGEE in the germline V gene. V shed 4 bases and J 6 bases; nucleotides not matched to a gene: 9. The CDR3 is CASSPRGDSYEKLFF. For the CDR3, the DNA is TGTGCCAGCAGCCCCAGGGGGGATTCTTATGAAAAACTGTTTTTT.

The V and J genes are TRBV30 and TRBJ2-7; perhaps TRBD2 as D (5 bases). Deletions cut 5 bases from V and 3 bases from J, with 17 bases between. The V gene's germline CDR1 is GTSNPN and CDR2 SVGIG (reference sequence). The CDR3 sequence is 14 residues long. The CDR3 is CAWELNEGSYEQYF. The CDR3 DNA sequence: TGTGCCTGGGAACTTAATGAGGGAAGCTACGAGCAGTACTTC.

CDR3 nucleotides: TGTGCCAGCAGCGGCCATGAGAATCAGCCCCAGCATTTT. Its protein is CASSGHENQPQHF. The V call is TRBV9, the J call TRBJ1-5, with D unclear. This CDR3 spans 13 amino acids. The germline CDR1 and CDR2 sequences are SGDLS and YYNGEE. V shed 3 bases and J shed 4 bases, with 8 bases lying between them.

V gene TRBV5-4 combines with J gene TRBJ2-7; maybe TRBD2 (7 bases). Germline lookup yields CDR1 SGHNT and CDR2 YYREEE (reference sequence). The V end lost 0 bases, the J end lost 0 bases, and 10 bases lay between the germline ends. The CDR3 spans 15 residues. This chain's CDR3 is CASSLGGGDSYEQYF. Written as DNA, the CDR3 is TGTGCCAGCAGCTTGGGAGGGGGGGACTCCTACGAGCAGTACTTC.

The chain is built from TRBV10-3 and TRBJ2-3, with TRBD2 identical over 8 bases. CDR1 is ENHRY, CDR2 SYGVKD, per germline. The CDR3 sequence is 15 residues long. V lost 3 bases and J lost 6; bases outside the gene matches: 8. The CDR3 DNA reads TGTGCCATCAGTGACTTAGCGGGACGTGTGGATACGCAGTATTTT. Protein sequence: CAISDLAGRVDTQYF.

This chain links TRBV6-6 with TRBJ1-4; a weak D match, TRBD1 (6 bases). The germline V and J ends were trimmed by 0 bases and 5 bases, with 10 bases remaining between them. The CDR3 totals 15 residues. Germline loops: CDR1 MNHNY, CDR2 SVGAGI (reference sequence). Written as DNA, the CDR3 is TGTGCCAGCAGTTACTCAACAGGGTTAAATGAAAAACTGTTTTTT. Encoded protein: CASSYSTGLNEKLFF.

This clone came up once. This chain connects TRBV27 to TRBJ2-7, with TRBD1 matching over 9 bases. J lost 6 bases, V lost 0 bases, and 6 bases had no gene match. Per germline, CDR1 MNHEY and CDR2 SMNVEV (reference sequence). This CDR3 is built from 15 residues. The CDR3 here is CASSLSGTGIGEQYF. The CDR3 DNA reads TGTGCCAGCAGTTTATCGGGGACAGGGATTGGCGAGCAGTACTTC.

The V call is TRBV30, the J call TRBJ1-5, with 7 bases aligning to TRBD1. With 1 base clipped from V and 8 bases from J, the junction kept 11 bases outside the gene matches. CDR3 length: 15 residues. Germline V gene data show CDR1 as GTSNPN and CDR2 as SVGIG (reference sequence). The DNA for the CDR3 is TGTGCCTGGAGTGCAACAGGGGTAGGGGGTGAGCCCCAGCATTTT. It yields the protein CAWSATGVGGEPQHF.

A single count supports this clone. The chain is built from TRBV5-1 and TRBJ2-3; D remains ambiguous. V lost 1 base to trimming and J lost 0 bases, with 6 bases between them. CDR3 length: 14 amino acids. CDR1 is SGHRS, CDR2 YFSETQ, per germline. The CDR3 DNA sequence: TGCGCCAGCAGCTTGACCCCTAGCACAGATACGCAGTATTTT. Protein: CASSLTPSTDTQYF.

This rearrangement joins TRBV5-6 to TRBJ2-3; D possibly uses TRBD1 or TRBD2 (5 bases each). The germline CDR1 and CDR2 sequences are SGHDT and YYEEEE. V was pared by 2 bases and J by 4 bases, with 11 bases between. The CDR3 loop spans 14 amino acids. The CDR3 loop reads CASSFWGFSDTQYF. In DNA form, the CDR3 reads TGTGCCAGCAGCTTTTGGGGGTTTTCAGATACGCAGTATTTT.

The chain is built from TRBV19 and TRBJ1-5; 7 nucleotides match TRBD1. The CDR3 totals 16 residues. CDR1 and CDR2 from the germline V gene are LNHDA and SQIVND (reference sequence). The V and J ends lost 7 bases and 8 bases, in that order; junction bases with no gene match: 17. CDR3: CASTTISAQGSEPQHF. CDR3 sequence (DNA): TGTGCCAGTACCACCATTAGTGCACAGGGGAGCGAGCCCCAGCATTTT.

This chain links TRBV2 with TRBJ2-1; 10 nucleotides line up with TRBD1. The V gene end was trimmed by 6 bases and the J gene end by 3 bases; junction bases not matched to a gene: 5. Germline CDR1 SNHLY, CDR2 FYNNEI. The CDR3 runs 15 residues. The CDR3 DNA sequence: TGTGCCAGCAGCGGGACAGGGGACAGCTACAATGAGCAGTTCTTC. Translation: CASSGTGDSYNEQFF.

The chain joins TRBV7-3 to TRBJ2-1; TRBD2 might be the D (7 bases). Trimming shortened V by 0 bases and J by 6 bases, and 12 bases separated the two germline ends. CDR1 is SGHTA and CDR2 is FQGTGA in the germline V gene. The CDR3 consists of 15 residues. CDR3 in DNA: TGTGCCAGCAGCTTAACCGGGGGGCTAAGCAATGAGCAGTTCTTC. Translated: CASSLTGGLSNEQFF.

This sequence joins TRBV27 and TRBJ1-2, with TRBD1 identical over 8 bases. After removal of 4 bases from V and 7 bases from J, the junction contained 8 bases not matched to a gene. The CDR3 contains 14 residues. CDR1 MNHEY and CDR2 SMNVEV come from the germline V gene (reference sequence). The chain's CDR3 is CASSSPGRGPGYTF. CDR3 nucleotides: TGTGCCAGCAGTTCCCCCGGCAGGGGGCCTGGCTACACCTTC.

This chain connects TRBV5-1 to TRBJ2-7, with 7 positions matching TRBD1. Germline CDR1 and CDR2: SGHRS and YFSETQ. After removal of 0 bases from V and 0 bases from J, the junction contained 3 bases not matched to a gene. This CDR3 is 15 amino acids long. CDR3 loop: CASSLEPGGSYEQYF. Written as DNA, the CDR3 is TGCGCCAGCAGCTTGGAGCCAGGGGGCTCCTACGAGCAGTACTTC.

The CDR3 spells CASSVLAGGSLTGELFF. In DNA, the CDR3 is TGTGCCAGCAGTGTACTAGCGGGAGGGTCCCTCACCGGGGAGCTGTTTTTT. This chain joins TRBV2 and TRBJ2-2; 13 nucleotides match TRBD2. The CDR3 sequence is 17 residues long. Germline V gene data show CDR1 as SNHLY and CDR2 as FYNNEI. V lost 4 bases, J lost 4 bases, and 6 bases stayed unmatched.

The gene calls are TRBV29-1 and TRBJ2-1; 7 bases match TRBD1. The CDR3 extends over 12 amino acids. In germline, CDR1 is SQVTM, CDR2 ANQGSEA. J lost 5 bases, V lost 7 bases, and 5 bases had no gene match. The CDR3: CSAGQVNNEQFF. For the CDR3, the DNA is TGCAGCGCAGGACAGGTGAACAATGAGCAGTTCTTC.

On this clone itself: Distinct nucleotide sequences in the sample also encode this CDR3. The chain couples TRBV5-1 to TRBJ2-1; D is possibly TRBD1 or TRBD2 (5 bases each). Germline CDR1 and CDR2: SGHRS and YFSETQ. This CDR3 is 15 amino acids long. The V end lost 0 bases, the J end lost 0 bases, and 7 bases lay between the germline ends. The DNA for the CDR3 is TGCGCCAGCAGCTTGGGGGGGAGCTCCTACAATGAGCAGTTCTTC. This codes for CASSLGGSSYNEQFF.

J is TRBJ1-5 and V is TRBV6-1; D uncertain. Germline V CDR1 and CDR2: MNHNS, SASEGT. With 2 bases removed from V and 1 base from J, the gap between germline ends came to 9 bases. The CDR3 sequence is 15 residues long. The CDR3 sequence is CASSEPFFSNQPQHF. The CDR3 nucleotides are TGTGCCAGCAGTGAACCGTTTTTCAGCAATCAGCCCCAGCATTTT.

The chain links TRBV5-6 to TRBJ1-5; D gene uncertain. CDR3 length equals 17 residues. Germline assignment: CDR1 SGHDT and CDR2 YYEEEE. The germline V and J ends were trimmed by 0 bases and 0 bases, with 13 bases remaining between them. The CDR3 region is CASSLGVSRYSNQPQHF. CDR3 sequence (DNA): TGTGCCAGCAGCTTGGGTGTCTCCAGGTATAGCAATCAGCCCCAGCATTTT. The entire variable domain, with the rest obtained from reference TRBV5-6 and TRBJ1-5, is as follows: DAGVTQSPTHLIKTRGQQVTLRCSPKSGHDTVSWYQQALGQGPQFIFQYYEEEERQRGNFPDRFSGHQFPNYSSELNVNALLLGDSALYLCASSLGVSRYSNQPQHFGDGTRLSIL.

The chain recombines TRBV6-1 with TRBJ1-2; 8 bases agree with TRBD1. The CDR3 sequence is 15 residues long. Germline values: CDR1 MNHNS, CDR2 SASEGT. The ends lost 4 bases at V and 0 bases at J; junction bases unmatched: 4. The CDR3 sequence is CASSVGQGPNYGYTF. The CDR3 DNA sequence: TGTGCCAGCAGTGTTGGACAGGGACCTAACTATGGCTACACCTTC.

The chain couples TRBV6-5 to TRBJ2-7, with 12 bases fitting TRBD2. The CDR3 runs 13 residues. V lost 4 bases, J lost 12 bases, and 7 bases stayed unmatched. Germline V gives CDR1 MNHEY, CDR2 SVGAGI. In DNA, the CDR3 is TGTGCCAGCAGTTTGGGGACTAGCGGGCATTCGTACTTC. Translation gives CASSLGTSGHSYF.

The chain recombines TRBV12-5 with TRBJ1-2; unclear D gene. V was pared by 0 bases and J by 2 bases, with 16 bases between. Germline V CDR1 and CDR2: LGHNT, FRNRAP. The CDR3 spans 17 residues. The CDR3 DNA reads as TGTGCTAGTGGTTTGGTACGAGCCGGGGAAGCAAACTATGGCTACACCTTC. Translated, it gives CASGLVRAGEANYGYTF. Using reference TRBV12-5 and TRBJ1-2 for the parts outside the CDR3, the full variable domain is DARVTQTPRHKVTEMGQEVTMRCQPILGHNTVFWYRQTMMQGLELLAYFRNRAPLDDSGMPKDRFSAEMPDATLATLKIQPSEPRDSAVYFCASGLVRAGEANYGYTFGSGTRLTVV.

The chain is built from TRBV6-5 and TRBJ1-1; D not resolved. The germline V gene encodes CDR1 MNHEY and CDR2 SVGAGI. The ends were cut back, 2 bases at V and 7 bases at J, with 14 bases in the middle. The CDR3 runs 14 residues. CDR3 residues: CASSYRWQRDEAFF. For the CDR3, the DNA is TGTGCCAGCAGTTACCGGTGGCAGCGAGATGAAGCTTTCTTT.

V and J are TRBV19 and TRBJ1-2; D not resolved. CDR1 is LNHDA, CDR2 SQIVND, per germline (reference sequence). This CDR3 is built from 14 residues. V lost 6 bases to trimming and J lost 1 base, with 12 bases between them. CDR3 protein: CASSPTEINYGYTF. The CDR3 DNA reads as TGTGCCAGTAGCCCTACAGAGATTAACTATGGCTACACCTTC.